The 5 T cell receptor beta chains below come from one sample, sequenced in a study of blood T cell repertoires in COVID-19. Assay: immunoSEQ multiplex PCR; the TCRdb copy retains only in-frame clones and omits some. This table has about 320,000 clones, just under 90% appearing once. Sequencing was performed on peripheral blood. The receptors here all came from a woman aged 25 to 45 with COVID-19, enrolled during active disease.

The gene calls are TRBV19 and TRBJ1-1, with 9 positions matching TRBD1. The germline gives CDR1 LNHDA, CDR2 SQIVND (reference sequence). V lost 8 bases and J lost 0; bases outside the gene matches: 4. The length of the CDR3 is 14 residues. The CDR3 bases are TGTGCCAGTGTTACAGGGGGCGTGAACACTGAAGCTTTCTTT. It yields the protein CASVTGGVNTEAFF.

Turning to this clone: Because the CDR3's place on the DNA is in doubt, the DNA is left out and the CDR3 is given as listed by TCRdb. This chain connects TRBV28 to TRBJ1-5. Ends included, the CDR3 has 15 residues. Germline CDR1 and CDR2: MDHEN and SYDVKM. The CDR3 loop is CASSSSGGGNQPQHF.

The chain links TRBV13 to TRBJ1-3; D gene unclear. Germline V gene sequence: CDR1 PRHDT, CDR2 FYEKMQ (reference sequence). V dropped 5 bases and J dropped 0 bases, with 11 bases sitting between them. The length of the CDR3 is 15 residues. CDR3 region: CASSPGVSSGNTIYF. In DNA, the CDR3 is TGTGCCAGCAGCCCGGGAGTTAGCTCTGGAAACACCATATATTTT.

The CDR3 region has the DNA TGTGCCAGCAGCTCAGACAGGGCCCAAGAGACCCAGTACTTC. This codes for CASSSDRAQETQYF. This chain joins TRBV5-4 and TRBJ2-5; TRBD1 agrees at 7 bases. The germline V gene encodes CDR1 SGHNT and CDR2 YYREEE (reference sequence). CDR3 length: 14 amino acids. Germline trimming cut 3 bases from V and 1 base from J; bases unmatched to any gene: 3.

The CDR3, as DNA: TGTGCCAGCAGTCTCACCGGGACAAATCAGCCCCAGCATTTT. This encodes CASSLTGTNQPQHF. The chain is built from TRBV28 and TRBJ1-5; the D gene is possibly TRBD1 (6 bases). Germline CDR1 reads MDHEN; CDR2 reads SYDVKM. Deletions cut 5 bases from V and 4 bases from J, with 12 bases between. There are 14 residues in the CDR3.